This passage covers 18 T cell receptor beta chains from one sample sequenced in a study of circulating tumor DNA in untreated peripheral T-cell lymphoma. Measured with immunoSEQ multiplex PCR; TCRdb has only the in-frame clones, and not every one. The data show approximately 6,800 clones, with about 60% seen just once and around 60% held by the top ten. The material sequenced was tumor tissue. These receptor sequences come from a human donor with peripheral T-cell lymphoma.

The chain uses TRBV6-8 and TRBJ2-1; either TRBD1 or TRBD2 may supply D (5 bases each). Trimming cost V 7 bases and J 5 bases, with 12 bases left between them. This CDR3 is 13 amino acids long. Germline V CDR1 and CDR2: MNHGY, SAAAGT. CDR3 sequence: CASIIPGHNEQFF. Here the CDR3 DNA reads TGTGCCAGCATAATACCGGGACACAATGAGCAGTTCTTC.

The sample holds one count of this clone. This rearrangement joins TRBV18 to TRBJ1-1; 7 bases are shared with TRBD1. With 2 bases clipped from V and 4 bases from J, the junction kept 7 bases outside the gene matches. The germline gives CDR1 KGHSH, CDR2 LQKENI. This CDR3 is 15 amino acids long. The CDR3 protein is CASSPTGAGGTEAFF. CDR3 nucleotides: TGTGCCAGCTCACCAACAGGGGCAGGGGGCACTGAAGCTTTCTTT.

The CDR3 DNA is TGTGCCAGCCAGCCAGGGTTGGTGACAGGGTTCGGGGATGAGCAGTTCTTC. It is translated as CASQPGLVTGFGDEQFF. The genes are TRBV19 and TRBJ2-1; 7 nucleotides align to TRBD1. The V gene end was trimmed by 9 bases and the J gene end by 8 bases; junction bases not matched to a gene: 22. The CDR3 is 17 amino acids. The germline gives CDR1 LNHDA, CDR2 SQIVND (reference sequence).

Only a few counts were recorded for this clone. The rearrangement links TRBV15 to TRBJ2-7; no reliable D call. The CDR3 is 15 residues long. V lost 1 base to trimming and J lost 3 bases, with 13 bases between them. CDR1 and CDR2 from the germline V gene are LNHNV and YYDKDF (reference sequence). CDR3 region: CATSRGVGSLYEQYF. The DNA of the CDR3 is TGTGCCACCAGCAGAGGAGTGGGAAGTCTCTACGAGCAGTACTTC.

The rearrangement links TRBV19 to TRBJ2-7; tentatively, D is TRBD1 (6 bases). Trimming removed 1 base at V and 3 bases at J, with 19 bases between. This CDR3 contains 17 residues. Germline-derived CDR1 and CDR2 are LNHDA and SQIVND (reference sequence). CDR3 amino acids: CASSIADFTGILYEQYF. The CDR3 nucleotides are TGTGCCAGTAGTATAGCCGATTTTACAGGGATCCTCTACGAGCAGTACTTC.

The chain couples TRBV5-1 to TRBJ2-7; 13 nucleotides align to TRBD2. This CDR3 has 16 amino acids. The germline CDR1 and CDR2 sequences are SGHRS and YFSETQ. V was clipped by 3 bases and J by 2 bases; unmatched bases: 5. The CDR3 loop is CASSWTTSGGAYEQYF. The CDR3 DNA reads TGCGCCAGCAGCTGGACCACTAGCGGGGGGGCCTACGAGCAGTACTTC.

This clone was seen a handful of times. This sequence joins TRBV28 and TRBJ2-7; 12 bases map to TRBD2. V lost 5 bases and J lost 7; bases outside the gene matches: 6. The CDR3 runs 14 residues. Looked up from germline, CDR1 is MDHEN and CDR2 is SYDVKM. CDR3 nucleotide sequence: TGTGCCAGCAGTGGGACTAGCGGGTTGAGGGAGCAGTACTTC. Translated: CASSGTSGLREQYF. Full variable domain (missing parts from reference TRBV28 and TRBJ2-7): DVKVTQSSRYLVKRTGEKVFLECVQDMDHENMFWYRQDPGLGLRLIYFSYDVKMKEKGDIPEGYSVSREKKERFSLILESASTNQTSMYLCASSGTSGLREQYFGPGTRLTVT.

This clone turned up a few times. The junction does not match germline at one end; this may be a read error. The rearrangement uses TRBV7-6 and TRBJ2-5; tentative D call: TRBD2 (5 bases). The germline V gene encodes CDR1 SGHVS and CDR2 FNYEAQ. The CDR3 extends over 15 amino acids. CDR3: CARSLGQRYQETQYF. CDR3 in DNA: TGTGCCAGAAGCTTGGGCCAGCGGTACCAAGAGACCCAGTACTTC.

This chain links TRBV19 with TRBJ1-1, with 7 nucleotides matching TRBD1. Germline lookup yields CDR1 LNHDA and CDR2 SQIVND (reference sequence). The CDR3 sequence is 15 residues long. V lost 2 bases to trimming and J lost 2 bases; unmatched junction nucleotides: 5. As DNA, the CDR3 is TGTGCCAGTAGTATAATGGGACAGACCAACACTGAAGCTTTCTTT. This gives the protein CASSIMGQTNTEAFF.

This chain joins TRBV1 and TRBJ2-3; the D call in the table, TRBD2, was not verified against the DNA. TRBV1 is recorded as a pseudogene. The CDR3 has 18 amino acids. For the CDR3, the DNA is TGCGCCAGCAGCCAAGGGTGGGCTAGCGGGGGGGACACAGATACGCAGTATTTT. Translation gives CASSQGWASGGDTDTQYF.

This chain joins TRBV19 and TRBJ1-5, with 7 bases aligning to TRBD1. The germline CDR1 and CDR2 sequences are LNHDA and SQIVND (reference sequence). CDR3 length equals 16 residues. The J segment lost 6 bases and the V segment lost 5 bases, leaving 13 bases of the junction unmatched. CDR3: CASSVFSTGEGQPQHF. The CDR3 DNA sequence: TGTGCCAGTAGTGTTTTTAGCACAGGGGAAGGTCAGCCCCAGCATTTT.

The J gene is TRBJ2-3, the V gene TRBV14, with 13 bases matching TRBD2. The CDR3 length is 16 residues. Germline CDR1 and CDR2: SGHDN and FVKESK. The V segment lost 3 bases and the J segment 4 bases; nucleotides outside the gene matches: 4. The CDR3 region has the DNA TGTGCCAGCAGCCACGGGACTAGCGGGAAGGCAGATACGCAGTATTTT. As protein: CASSHGTSGKADTQYF.

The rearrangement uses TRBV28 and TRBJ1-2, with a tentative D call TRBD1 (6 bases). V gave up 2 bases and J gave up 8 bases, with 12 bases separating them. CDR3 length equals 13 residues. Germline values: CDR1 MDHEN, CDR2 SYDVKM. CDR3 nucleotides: TGTGCCAGCAGTTTAGACAGGATTTCGGGCTACACCTTC. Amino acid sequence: CASSLDRISGYTF.

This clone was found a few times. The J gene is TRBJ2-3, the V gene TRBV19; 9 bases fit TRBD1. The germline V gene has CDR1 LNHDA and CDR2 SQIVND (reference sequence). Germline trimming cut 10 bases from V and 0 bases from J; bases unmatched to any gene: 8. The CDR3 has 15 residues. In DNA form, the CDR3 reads TGTGCCACTAGGGACAGGGTTAGTAGCACAGATACGCAGTATTTT. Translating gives CATRDRVSSTDTQYF. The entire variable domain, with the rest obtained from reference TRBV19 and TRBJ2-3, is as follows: DGGITQSPKYLFRKEGQNVTLSCEQNLNHDAMYWYRQDPGQGLRLIYYSQIVNDFQKGDIAEGYSVSREKKESFPLTVTSAQKNPTAFYLCATRDRVSSTDTQYFGPGTRLTVL.

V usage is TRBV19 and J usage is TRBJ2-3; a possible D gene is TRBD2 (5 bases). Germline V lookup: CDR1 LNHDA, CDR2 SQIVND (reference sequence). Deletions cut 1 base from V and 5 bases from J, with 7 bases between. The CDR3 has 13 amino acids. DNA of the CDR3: TGTGCCAGTAGTATAGGAGGGCAAGATACGCAGTATTTT. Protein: CASSIGGQDTQYF. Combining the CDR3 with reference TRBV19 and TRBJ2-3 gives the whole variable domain DGGITQSPKYLFRKEGQNVTLSCEQNLNHDAMYWYRQDPGQGLRLIYYSQIVNDFQKGDIAEGYSVSREKKESFPLTVTSAQKNPTAFYLCASSIGGQDTQYFGPGTRLTVL.

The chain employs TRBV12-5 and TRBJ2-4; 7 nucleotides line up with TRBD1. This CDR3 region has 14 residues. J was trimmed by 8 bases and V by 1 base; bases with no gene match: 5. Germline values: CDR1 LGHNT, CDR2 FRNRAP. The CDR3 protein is CASGLGQGFDIQYF. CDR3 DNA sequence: TGTGCTAGTGGTTTGGGACAGGGTTTCGACATTCAGTACTTC. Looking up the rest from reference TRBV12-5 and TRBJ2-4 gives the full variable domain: DARVTQTPRHKVTEMGQEVTMRCQPILGHNTVFWYRQTMMQGLELLAYFRNRAPLDDSGMPKDRFSAEMPDATLATLKIQPSEPRDSAVYFCASGLGQGFDIQYFGAGTRLSVL.

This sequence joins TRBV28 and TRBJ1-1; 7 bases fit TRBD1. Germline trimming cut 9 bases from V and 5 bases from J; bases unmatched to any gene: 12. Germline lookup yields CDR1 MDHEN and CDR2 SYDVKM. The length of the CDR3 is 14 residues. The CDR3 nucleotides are TGTGCCAGTATATCAGGGGGATATGATACTGAAGCTTTCTTT. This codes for CASISGGYDTEAFF.

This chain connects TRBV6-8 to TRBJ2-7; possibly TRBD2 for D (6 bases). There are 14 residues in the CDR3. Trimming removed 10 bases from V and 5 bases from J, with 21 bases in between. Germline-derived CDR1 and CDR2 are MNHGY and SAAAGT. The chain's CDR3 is CAKTGRGAVDEQYF. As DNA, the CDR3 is TGTGCCAAAACCGGGCGGGGAGCTGTTGACGAGCAGTACTTC.